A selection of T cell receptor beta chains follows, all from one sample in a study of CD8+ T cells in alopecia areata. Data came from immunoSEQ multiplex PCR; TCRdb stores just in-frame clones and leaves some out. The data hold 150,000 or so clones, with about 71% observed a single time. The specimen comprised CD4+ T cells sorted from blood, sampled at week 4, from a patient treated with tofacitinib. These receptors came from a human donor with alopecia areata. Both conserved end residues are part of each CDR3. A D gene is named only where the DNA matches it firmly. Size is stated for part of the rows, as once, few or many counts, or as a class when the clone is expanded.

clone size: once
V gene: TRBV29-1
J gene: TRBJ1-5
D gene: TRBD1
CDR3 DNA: TGCAGCGTTCAGACAGGGTTAAATCAGCCCCAGCATTTT
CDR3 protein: CSVQTGLNQPQHF

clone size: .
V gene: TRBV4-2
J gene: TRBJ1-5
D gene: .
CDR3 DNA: TGTGCCAGCAGCCAAGAAGTGGCCGATCAGCCCCAGCATTTT
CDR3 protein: CASSQEVADQPQHF

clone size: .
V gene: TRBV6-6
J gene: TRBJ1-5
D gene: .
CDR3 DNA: TGTGCCAGCAGCTTATACCGGTCCTCAGGGCAGCCCCAGCATTTT
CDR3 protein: CASSLYRSSGQPQHF

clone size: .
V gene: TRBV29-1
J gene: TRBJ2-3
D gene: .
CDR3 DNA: TGCAGCGTTGAACGACATACGCAGTATTTT
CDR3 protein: CSVERHTQYF

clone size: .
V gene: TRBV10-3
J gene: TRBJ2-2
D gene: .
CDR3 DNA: TGTGCCGTCACAGGGAGGGCAGGCAAAGACGCCGGGGAGCTGTTTTTT
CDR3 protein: CAVTGRAGKDAGELFF

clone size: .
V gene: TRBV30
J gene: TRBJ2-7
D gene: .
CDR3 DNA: TGTGCCTGGAGTGTATTGGGGGACCTCCAGTACTTC
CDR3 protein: CAWSVLGDLQYF

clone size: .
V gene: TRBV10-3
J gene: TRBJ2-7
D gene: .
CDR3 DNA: TGTGCCATCAGTGAGCTCGACTACGAGCAGTACTTC
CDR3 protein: CAISELDYEQYF

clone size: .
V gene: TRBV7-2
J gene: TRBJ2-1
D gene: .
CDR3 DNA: TGTGCCAGCAGCACCCAATGGTACAATGAGCAGTTCTTC
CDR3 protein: CASSTQWYNEQFF

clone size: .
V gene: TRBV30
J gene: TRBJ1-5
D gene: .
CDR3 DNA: TGTGCCTGGAGCCGTCTGGGGCAGGGAGGACAGCCCCAGCATTTT
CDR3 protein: CAWSRLGQGGQPQHF

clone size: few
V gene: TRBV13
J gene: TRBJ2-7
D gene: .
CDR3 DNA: TGTGCCAGCAGCCGGCGGGGTGGGGAGCAGTACTTC
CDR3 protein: CASSRRGGEQYF

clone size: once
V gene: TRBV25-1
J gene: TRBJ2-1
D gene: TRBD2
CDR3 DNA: TGTGCCAGCAGTCCCATTAGCGGGGGCTACAATGAGCAGTTCTTC
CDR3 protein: CASSPISGGYNEQFF

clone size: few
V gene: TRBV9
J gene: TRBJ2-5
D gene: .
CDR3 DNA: TGTGCCAGCAGCGTAAAGGGGGGAGGCCTAATGGAGACCCAGTACTTC
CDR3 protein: CASSVKGGGLMETQYF

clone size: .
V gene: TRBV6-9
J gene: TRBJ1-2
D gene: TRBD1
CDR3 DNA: TGTGCCAGCAGTAAAGACAGGGTTTACTATGGCTACACCTTC
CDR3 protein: CASSKDRVYYGYTF

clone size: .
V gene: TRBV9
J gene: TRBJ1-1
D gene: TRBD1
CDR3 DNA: TGTGCCAGCGCTCGAGCGGCAGGGGGAAACACTGAAGCTTTCTTT
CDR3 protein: CASARAAGGNTEAFF